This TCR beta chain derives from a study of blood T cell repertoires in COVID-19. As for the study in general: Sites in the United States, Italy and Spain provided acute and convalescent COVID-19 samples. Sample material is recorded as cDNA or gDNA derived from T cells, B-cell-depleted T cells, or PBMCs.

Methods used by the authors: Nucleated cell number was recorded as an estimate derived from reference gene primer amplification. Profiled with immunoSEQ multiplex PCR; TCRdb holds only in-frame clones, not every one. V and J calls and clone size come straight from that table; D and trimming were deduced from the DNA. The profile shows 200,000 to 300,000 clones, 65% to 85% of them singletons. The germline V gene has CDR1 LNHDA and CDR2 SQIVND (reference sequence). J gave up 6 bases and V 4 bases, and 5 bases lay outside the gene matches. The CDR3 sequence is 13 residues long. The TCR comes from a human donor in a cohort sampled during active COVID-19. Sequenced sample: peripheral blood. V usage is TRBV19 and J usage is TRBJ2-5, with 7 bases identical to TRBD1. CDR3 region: CASSRYRGQTQYF. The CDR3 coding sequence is TGTGCCAGTAGTAGATACAGGGGTCAGACCCAGTACTTC. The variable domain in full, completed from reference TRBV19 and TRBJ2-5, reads DGGITQSPKYLFRKEGQNVTLSCEQNLNHDAMYWYRQDPGQGLRLIYYSQIVNDFQKGDIAEGYSVSREKKESFPLTVTSAQKNPTAFYLCASSRYRGQTQYFGPGTRLLVL.